This TCR beta chain was captured by sequencing in a study of blood T cell repertoires in COVID-19. In the study overall: Sites across the United States, Italy and Spain contributed samples from acute and convalescent COVID-19. Nucleic acid was either cDNA or gDNA, and it came from T cells, B-cell-depleted T cells, or PBMCs.

The V gene end was trimmed by 6 bases and the J gene end by 1 base; junction bases not matched to a gene: 7. The CDR3 runs 15 residues. Germline CDR1 MNHEY, CDR2 SVGAGI. Per the original data handling: The assay estimated nucleated cells by amplifying reference gene primers. Sequencing used immunoSEQ multiplex PCR; TCRdb keeps in-frame clones, though not all of them. The V and J calls and clone size were taken over from that table, and D and trimming were inferred from the DNA. In the table there are tens of thousands of clones, over 75% of which are singletons. The origin of this receptor is a human donor in a cohort sampled during active COVID-19. The sequencing input was peripheral blood. V is TRBV6-5 and J is TRBJ1-1; 8 bases fit TRBD1. The CDR3 protein is CASRVDRGENTEAFF. The CDR3, as DNA: TGTGCCAGCAGAGTCGACAGGGGCGAGAACACTGAAGCTTTCTTT.